Included here is one T cell receptor beta chain sequence, with context. Germline assignment: CDR1 LNHDA and CDR2 SQIVND (reference sequence). This CDR3 comprises 13 residues. The germline V and J ends were trimmed by 2 bases and 5 bases, with 7 bases remaining between them. This sample stems from a study of cytomegalovirus exposure and HLA in healthy donors. Researchers ran the PCR with 60 Vbeta and 13 Jbeta primers. Generated by immunoSEQ multiplex PCR, the TCRdb table keeps only in-frame clones and is missing some. The table lists some 100,000 clones, around 82% of them singletons. Sample: PBMCs. This sequence was found in a woman between 50 and 59 years old in good health and CMV-seropositive. This chain uses TRBV19 with TRBJ1-5; the D is unclear. CDR3 sequence: CASSILDYQPQHF. The CDR3, as DNA: TGTGCCAGTAGTATATTAGATTATCAGCCCCAGCATTTT.